This TCR beta chain comes out of a study of cytomegalovirus exposure and HLA in healthy donors. 60 Vbeta and 13 Jbeta primers were used in PCR. The data were produced by immunoSEQ multiplex PCR, yet TCRdb's version contains in-frame clones alone and is incomplete. In total, the table holds tens of thousands of clones. Trimming at V came to 5 bases and at J to 8 bases, leaving 7 bases not matched to a gene. Germline loops: CDR1 MNHNY, CDR2 SVGAGI (reference sequence). The CDR3 has 13 amino acids. The clonotype originates from a man aged 45-60 years in good health and CMV-seropositive. The chain carries TRBV6-6 and TRBJ2-3; TRBD2 aligns across 7 bases. The sequenced material came from PBMCs. This CDR3 reads CASSQLREGTQYF. DNA of the CDR3: TGTGCCAGCAGTCAACTGAGGGAGGGTACGCAGTATTTT.